This is a list of T cell receptor beta chains from one sample in a study of Ad26.COV2.S vaccination and SARS-CoV-2 variants. Data came from immunoSEQ multiplex PCR; TCRdb stores just in-frame clones and leaves some out. The sample carries about 350,000 clones, roughly 90% recorded once. Material: peripheral blood, obtained in a trial of Ad26.COV2.S vaccine versus placebo. Receptors were obtained from a person between 18 and 65 years old who received the Ad26.COV2.S COVID-19 vaccine or a placebo. Both conserved end residues are part of each CDR3. The order of the fields is CDR3 protein, CDR3 DNA, V gene, clone size, J gene, D gene. The D gene is left open where the match is weak. The size of a clone is reported for some rows only, either as once, few or many, or as a class for expanded clones.

CASSLETEARGYTF	TGTGCCAGCAGCTTAGAAACCGAGGCTAGGGGCTACACCTTC	TRBV7-9	NA	TRBJ1-2	NA
CASSWDGSGNTIYF	TGTGCCAGCAGCTGGGACGGCTCTGGAAACACCATATATTTT	TRBV7-9	NA	TRBJ1-3	NA
CASSLAGAYEQYF	TGTGCCAGCAGCCTAGCGGGGGCATACGAGCAGTACTTC	TRBV7-9	NA	TRBJ2-7	TRBD2
CASSEYGSGHSPLHF	TGTGCCAGCAGTGAATATGGATCCGGGCATTCACCCCTCCACTTT	TRBV25-1	once	TRBJ1-6	NA
CASSITLRGLDGYTF	TGTGCCAGTAGTATAACTCTGAGAGGATTGGATGGCTACACCTTC	TRBV19	NA	TRBJ1-2	NA
CASSGATGGVGEPQHF	TGTGCCAGCTCCGGGGCGACAGGGGGCGTAGGGGAGCCCCAGCATTTT	TRBV18	NA	TRBJ1-5	TRBD1
CASMESGARNEQFF	TGCGCCAGCATGGAAAGCGGGGCCCGCAATGAGCAGTTCTTC	TRBV5-1	NA	TRBJ2-1	TRBD2
CASSYSNPYEQYF	TGTGCCAGCAGTTACTCGAATCCGTACGAGCAGTACTTC	TRBV6-2/TRBV6-3	NA	TRBJ2-7	NA
CASGLFRTSGSNEQFF	TGTGCTAGTGGTTTGTTCCGGACTAGCGGGAGCAATGAGCAGTTCTTC	TRBV12-5	NA	TRBJ2-1	TRBD2
CASRHDRGPGNTIYF	TGTGCCAGCAGGCATGACAGGGGGCCTGGAAACACCATATATTTT	TRBV28	NA	TRBJ1-3	TRBD1
CASRKLTSGSGDEQFF	TGTGCCAGCAGGAAACTTACTAGCGGGAGCGGCGATGAGCAGTTCTTC	TRBV2	NA	TRBJ2-1	TRBD2
CASSPYVGSIYF	TGTGCCAGCAGCCCTTATGTGGGATCGATATACTTC	TRBV11-2	NA	TRBJ2-7	NA
CASSHGTTDTQYF	TGTGCCAGCAGTCACGGGACCACAGATACGCAGTATTTT	TRBV6-5	NA	TRBJ2-3	NA
CASSLVQGDTGELFF	TGTGCCAGCAGCTTAGTTCAGGGGGACACCGGGGAGCTGTTTTTT	TRBV7-9	NA	TRBJ2-2	TRBD1
CSARNLNTEAFF	TGCAGCGCAAGAAACCTGAACACTGAAGCTTTCTTT	TRBV29-1	NA	TRBJ1-1	NA
CASSLGAGELFF	TGTGCCAGTAGCCTGGGTGCCGGGGAGCTGTTTTTT	TRBV19	NA	TRBJ2-2	NA
CASRVDRPNSPLHF	TGTGCCAGTAGGGTGGACAGGCCTAATTCACCCCTCCACTTT	TRBV19	NA	TRBJ1-6	TRBD1
CASSPWGYEQYF	TGTGCCAGCTCTCCATGGGGCTACGAGCAGTACTTC	TRBV18	NA	TRBJ2-7	NA
CASNLAGANTGELFF	TGTGCCAGCAACTTAGCGGGGGCGAACACCGGGGAGCTGTTTTTT	TRBV2	NA	TRBJ2-2	TRBD2
CASSLGERETQYF	TGTGCCAGCAGCTTAGGGGAAAGAGAGACCCAGTACTTC	TRBV11-2	NA	TRBJ2-5	NA
CASSPRAGFTEAFF	TGTGCCAGCAGCCCGAGGGCGGGTTTCACTGAAGCTTTCTTT	TRBV3-1/TRBV3-2	NA	TRBJ1-1	NA
CASSVGTGSGNYGYTF	TGTGCCAGCAGCGTAGGGACAGGGAGCGGGAACTATGGCTACACCTTC	TRBV9	NA	TRBJ1-2	TRBD1
CASSIGPERTGELFF	TGTGCCAGTAGTATAGGTCCAGAAAGGACCGGGGAGCTGTTTTTT	TRBV19	NA	TRBJ2-2	NA
CASSLFGRDTSYEQYF	TGTGCCAGCAGCTTATTCGGGCGGGACACCTCCTACGAGCAGTACTTC	TRBV7-3	few	TRBJ2-7	NA
CASSSRRTGGKGNTGELFF	TGTGCCAGCAGCTCAAGACGCACGGGAGGGAAGGGGAACACCGGGGAGCTGTTTTTT	TRBV11-3	NA	TRBJ2-2	TRBD2
CASSPDISYEQYF	TGTGCCAGCAGCCCGGACATCTCCTACGAGCAGTACTTC	TRBV7-3	NA	TRBJ2-7	NA
CASSVAAGGNSPLHF	TGTGCCAGCAGCGTAGCGGCAGGGGGCAATTCACCCCTCCACTTT	TRBV9	NA	TRBJ1-6	TRBD1
CAWSFWGQGNQPQHF	TGTGCCTGGAGTTTTTGGGGGCAAGGGAATCAGCCCCAGCATTTT	TRBV30	NA	TRBJ1-5	NA
CASSLVSGGYTF	TGTGCCAGCAGCCTCGTAAGTGGTGGCTACACCTTC	TRBV14	NA	TRBJ1-2	NA
CASSSTSARFSYEQYF	TGTGCCAGCAGTTCTACTAGCGCGAGATTCTCCTACGAGCAGTACTTC	TRBV7-9	once	TRBJ2-7	TRBD2
CASSLMVLGSSEAFF	TGTGCCAGCAGCTTAATGGTGCTGGGAAGCTCTGAAGCTTTCTTT	TRBV7-3	NA	TRBJ1-1	NA
CASSQDRPRGTQYF	TGCGCCAGCAGCCAAGATCGGCCCCGGGGGACCCAGTACTTC	TRBV4-1	NA	TRBJ2-5	NA
CASKQGVQNTEAFF	TGTGCCAGCAAGCAGGGGGTTCAGAACACTGAAGCTTTCTTT	TRBV7-2	NA	TRBJ1-1	TRBD1
CAISERVGGPSTDTQYF	TGTGCCATCAGTGAGAGGGTGGGAGGGCCCAGCACAGATACGCAGTATTTT	TRBV10-3	NA	TRBJ2-3	TRBD2
CASSPRGTGNTDTQYF	TGTGCCAGCAGCCCACGAGGGACAGGGAATACAGATACGCAGTATTTT	TRBV28	NA	TRBJ2-3	TRBD1
CASSSPTGATDEQFF	TGTGCCAGCTCATCTCCGACCGGGGCCACGGATGAGCAGTTCTTC	TRBV18	NA	TRBJ2-1	NA
CASSYPTGGVQGNEQFF	TGTGCCAGCAGTTACCCTACGGGGGGAGTTCAAGGAAATGAGCAGTTCTTC	TRBV6-2/TRBV6-3	NA	TRBJ2-1	TRBD2
CASSLREGGDTQYF	TGTGCCAGCAGCTTAAGGGAGGGGGGAGATACGCAGTATTTT	TRBV3-1/TRBV3-2	NA	TRBJ2-3	NA
CASSSWTSSTDTQYF	TGTGCCAGCAGCTCCTGGACTTCTAGCACAGATACGCAGTATTTT	TRBV7-2	NA	TRBJ2-3	NA
CASSPQGNQPQHF	TGCGCCAGCAGCCCGCAGGGAAATCAGCCCCAGCATTTT	TRBV4-3	NA	TRBJ1-5	NA